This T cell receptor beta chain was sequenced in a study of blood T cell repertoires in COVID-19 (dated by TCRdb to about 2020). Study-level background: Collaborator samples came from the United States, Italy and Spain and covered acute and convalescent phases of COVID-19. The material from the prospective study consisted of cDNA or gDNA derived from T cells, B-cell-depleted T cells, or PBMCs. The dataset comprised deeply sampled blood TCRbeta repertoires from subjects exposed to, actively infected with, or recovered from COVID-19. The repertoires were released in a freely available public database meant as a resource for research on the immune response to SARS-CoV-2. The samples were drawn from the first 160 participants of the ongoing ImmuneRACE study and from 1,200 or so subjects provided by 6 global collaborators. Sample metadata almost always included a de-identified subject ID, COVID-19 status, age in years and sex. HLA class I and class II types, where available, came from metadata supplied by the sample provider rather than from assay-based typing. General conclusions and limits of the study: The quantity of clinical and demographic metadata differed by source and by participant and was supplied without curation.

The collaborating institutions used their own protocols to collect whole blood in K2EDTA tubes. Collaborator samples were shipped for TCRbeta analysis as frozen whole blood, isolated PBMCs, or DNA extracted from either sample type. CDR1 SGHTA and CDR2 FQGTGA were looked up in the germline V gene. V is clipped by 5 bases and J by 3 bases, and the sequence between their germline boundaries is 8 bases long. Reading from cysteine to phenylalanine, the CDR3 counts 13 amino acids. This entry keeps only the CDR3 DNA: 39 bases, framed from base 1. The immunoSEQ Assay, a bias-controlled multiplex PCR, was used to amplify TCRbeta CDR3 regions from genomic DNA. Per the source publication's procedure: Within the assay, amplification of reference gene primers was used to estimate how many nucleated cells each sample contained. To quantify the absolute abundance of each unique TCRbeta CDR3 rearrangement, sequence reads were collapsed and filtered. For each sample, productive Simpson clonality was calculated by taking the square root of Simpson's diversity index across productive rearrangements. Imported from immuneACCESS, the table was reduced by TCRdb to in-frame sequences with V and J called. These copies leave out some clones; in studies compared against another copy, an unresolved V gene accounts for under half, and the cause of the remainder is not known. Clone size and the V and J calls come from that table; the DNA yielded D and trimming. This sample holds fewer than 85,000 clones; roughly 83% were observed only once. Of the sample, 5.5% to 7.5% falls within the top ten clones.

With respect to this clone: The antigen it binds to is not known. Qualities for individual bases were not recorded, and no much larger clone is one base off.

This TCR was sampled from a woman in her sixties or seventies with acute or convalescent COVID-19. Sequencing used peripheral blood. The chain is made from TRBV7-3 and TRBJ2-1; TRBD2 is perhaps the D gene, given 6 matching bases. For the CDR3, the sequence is CASSRGDYNEQFF. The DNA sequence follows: TGTGCCAGCAGCCGCGGGGACTACAATGAGCAGTTCTTC.